This T cell receptor (beta chain) was sequenced in a study of a mutant IDH1 vaccine in newly diagnosed glioma. Looking at the study overall: Beginning 4-6 weeks after radiotherapy alone, or with temozolomide cycles, vaccination took place.

Time point noted: week 23, last vaccination. Doses consisted of 300 ug of mutant IDH1 20-mer peptide each, paired with topical imiquimod. Regarding this clone: The antigen is undetermined.

Germline assignment: CDR1 SGHRS and CDR2 YFSETQ. The CDR3 sequence is 15 residues long. The J segment lost 2 bases and the V segment lost 4 bases, leaving 6 bases of the junction unmatched. The table came from immunoSEQ multiplex PCR; TCRdb's copy has only in-frame clones and leaves some out. The repertoire has about 65,000 clones, about 88% of them found once; the top ten carry roughly 4%. The sample here was PBMCs, taken from a glioma patient whose treatment included an IDH1 peptide vaccine. This rearrangement joins TRBV5-1 to TRBJ2-3; 8 nucleotides agree with TRBD2. This TCR was recovered from a man aged 30-40 years with glioma. In DNA, the CDR3 is TGCGCCAGCAGCCTGGGGCGGGGGGCCACAGATACGCAGTATTTT. The encoded protein is CASSLGRGATDTQYF.